One and the same sample provided the 3 T cell receptor beta chains below, sequenced in a study of blood T cell repertoires in COVID-19. The table came from immunoSEQ multiplex PCR; TCRdb's copy has only in-frame clones and leaves some out. The table shows 150,000 to 200,000 clones, with about 83% occurring only once. Sequencing was carried out using peripheral blood. The receptors derive from a man aged 55 to 70 with acute or convalescent COVID-19.

The chain is built from TRBV5-8 and TRBJ1-1, with D unclear. Per the germline V gene, CDR1 is SGHTS and CDR2 is YDEGEE. V was cut by 0 bases and J by 3 bases, with 9 bases left in between. This CDR3 contains 14 residues. CDR3 sequence (DNA): TGTGCCAGCAGCTTGGCCCCAGTATACACTGAAGCTTTCTTT. The encoded protein is CASSLAPVYTEAFF.

This chain uses TRBV5-1 with TRBJ2-7; possibly TRBD1 for D (6 bases). This CDR3 is 16 amino acids long. Germline V gene data show CDR1 as SGHRS and CDR2 as YFSETQ. V shed 3 bases and J shed 7 bases, with 23 bases lying between them. This CDR3 reads CASSSPGTSVGGEQYF. In DNA, the CDR3 is TGCGCCAGCAGCTCCCCCGGGACATCGGTGGGTGGGGAGCAGTACTTC. The whole variable domain, remainder taken from reference TRBV5-1 and TRBJ2-7, is KAGVTQTPRYLIKTRGQQVTLSCSPISGHRSVSWYQQTPGQGLQFLFEYFSETQRNKGNFPGRFSGRQFSNSRSEMNVSTLELGDSALYLCASSSPGTSVGGEQYFGPGTRLTVT.

The V call is TRBV10-3, the J call TRBJ2-5, with 8 bases that match TRBD1. The CDR3 loop spans 15 amino acids. After removal of 4 bases from V and 5 bases from J, the junction contained 9 bases not matched to a gene. Germline V lookup: CDR1 ENHRY, CDR2 SYGVKD. The CDR3 loop reads CAISARGQGGETQYF. DNA for the CDR3: TGTGCCATCAGTGCTCGTGGACAGGGTGGCGAGACCCAGTACTTC.